Listed below are T cell receptor beta chains from one sample, sequenced in a study of early T cells in non-severe SARS-CoV-2 infection. In TCRdb, the 5' RACE reads were re-called with MiXCR into one record per CDR3 protein. The profile shows about 35,000 distinct CDR3 sequences, around 5.7% of them singletons. The source material was whole blood. These receptors all come from an adult who was a healthcare worker with PCR-confirmed SARS-CoV-2 infection or an uninfected control (not recorded which). Both conserved end residues are part of each CDR3. The D gene is left open where the match is weak. For some rows the clone size is stated as once, few or many, or as a class when expanded; others skip it.

cdr3_aa cdr3_nt j_call cdr3_length clone_size d_call v_call
CASSIRNPGQGAQSSYNEQFF TGTGCCAGTAGTATTCGGAACCCGGGACAGGGGGCTCAGAGCTCCTACAATGAGCAGTTCTTC TRBJ2-1 21 . TRBD1 TRBV19
CASSNRRSSGANVLTF TGTGCCAGTAGTAACAGGCGGAGCTCTGGGGCCAACGTCCTGACTTTC TRBJ2-6 16 many . TRBV19
CATSSGQVYTQYF TGTGCCACCTCCTCGGGACAGGTCTATACGCAGTATTTT TRBJ2-3 13 many TRBD1 TRBV19
CAIQGAAGSDGYTF TGTGCCATCCAGGGGGCTGCCGGGAGTGATGGCTACACCTTC TRBJ1-2 14 many TRBD1 TRBV10-3
CASSDWGQETQYF TGTGCCAGCAGTGACTGGGGTCAAGAGACCCAGTACTTC TRBJ2-5 13 few . TRBV2
CASRPPLRTGGGEAFF TGTGCCAGCAGGCCACCATTAAGAACAGGGGGCGGTGAAGCTTTCTTT TRBJ1-1 16 many TRBD1 TRBV6-2/TRBV6-3
CSVVGGVKDTQYF TGCAGCGTTGTGGGGGGCGTAAAAGATACGCAGTATTTT TRBJ2-3 13 many . TRBV29-1
CSARVGSGDGTDTQYF TGCAGTGCTAGAGTTGGTAGCGGGGACGGCACAGATACGCAGTATTTT TRBJ2-3 16 . TRBD2 TRBV20-1
CASVGGNNSPLHF TGTGCCAGCGTCGGGGGGAATAATTCACCCCTCCACTTT TRBJ1-6 13 few . TRBV2
CASSLAAGLIYEQYF TGTGCCAGCAGCTTGGCAGCGGGGTTAATTTACGAGCAGTACTTC TRBJ2-7 15 many TRBD2 TRBV5-6
CASSSAGTGTFF TGTGCCAGCAGTTCTGCCGGGACAGGGACGTTCTTC TRBJ2-1 12 many TRBD1 TRBV7-2
CASSLVVRRELPGELFF TGTGCCAGCAGCTTAGTCGTTCGGCGGGAGCTTCCCGGGGAGCTGTTTTTT TRBJ2-2 17 few TRBD2 TRBV11-2
CASKFTGGSYEQYF TGTGCCAGCAAGTTCACGGGGGGTTCCTACGAGCAGTACTTC TRBJ2-7 14 many TRBD2 TRBV28
CSVAPGGNEQFF TGCAGCGTTGCTCCGGGGGGCAATGAGCAGTTCTTC TRBJ2-1 12 . TRBD2 TRBV29-1
CASSSLRRLGTFHEQYF TGTGCCAGCAGTTCATTGAGACGCCTAGGGACGTTTCACGAGCAGTACTTC TRBJ2-7 17 few . TRBV6-5
CATSAHTGELFF TGTGCCACCAGTGCGCACACCGGGGAGCTGTTTTTT TRBJ2-2 12 many . TRBV24-1
CASSLSGGPYEQYF TGTGCCAGCAGTTTGTCGGGAGGGCCCTACGAGCAGTACTTC TRBJ2-7 14 many TRBD2 TRBV12-3/TRBV12-4
CASSQPSRLAGYNEQFF TGTGCCAGCAGCCAACCTTCCCGACTAGCGGGATACAATGAGCAGTTCTTC TRBJ2-1 17 few TRBD2 TRBV3-1
CASSLKEAGEQFF TGTGCCAGCAGCCTTAAAGAGGCGGGTGAGCAGTTCTTC TRBJ2-1 13 many . TRBV7-6
CASSEALRGNGELFF TGTGCCAGCAGTGAAGCGCTTCGGGGCAACGGGGAGCTGTTTTTT TRBJ2-2 15 many . TRBV2
CSASDRVESTDTQYF TGCAGTGCTTCCGACAGGGTGGAAAGCACAGATACGCAGTATTTT TRBJ2-3 15 many TRBD1 TRBV20-1
CASSPPGLAGGAYNEQFF TGTGCCAGCAGCCCCCCGGGACTAGCGGGAGGGGCCTACAATGAGCAGTTCTTC TRBJ2-1 18 few TRBD2 TRBV9
CASSQGVSNQPQHF TGTGCCAGCAGCCAGGGGGTTAGCAATCAGCCCCAGCATTTT TRBJ1-5 14 many TRBD1 TRBV12-3/TRBV12-4
CAISENPKERGAFF TGTGCCATCAGTGAAAACCCGAAGGAACGGGGAGCTTTCTTT TRBJ1-1 14 many . TRBV10-3
CASSSLFWTSGLLAKNIQYF TGTGCCAGCAGTTCCCTGTTTTGGACTAGCGGGTTACTAGCCAAAAACATTCAGTACTTC TRBJ2-4 20 many TRBD2 TRBV28
CATSRDLGQSTYEQYF TGTGCCACCAGCAGAGATCTGGGACAGTCGACCTACGAGCAGTACTTC TRBJ2-7 16 many TRBD1 TRBV15
CASSVVIVTGNTGELFF TGTGCCAGCAGCGTGGTAATTGTCACGGGGAACACCGGGGAGCTGTTTTTT TRBJ2-2 17 many . TRBV9
CASSRSTSYNEQFF TGTGCCAGCAGCCGGAGTACATCCTACAATGAGCAGTTCTTC TRBJ2-1 14 . . TRBV12-3/TRBV12-4
CASSRGRVGGLAKEDEQFF TGTGCCAGCAGCCGCGGGAGGGTAGGAGGCCTCGCTAAGGAGGATGAGCAGTTCTTC TRBJ2-1 19 many TRBD2 TRBV7-8
CASSTGTSGTSSYNEQFF TGTGCCAGCAGCACCGGGACTAGCGGGACGAGCTCCTACAATGAGCAGTTCTTC TRBJ2-1 18 many TRBD2 TRBV5-4
CSVALGTMGEAFF TGCAGCGTTGCGTTGGGGACAATGGGTGAAGCTTTCTTT TRBJ1-1 13 many . TRBV29-1